The clone carrying this TCR beta chain was recorded only once. The germline V gene has CDR1 LGHDT and CDR2 YNNKEL (reference sequence). With V trimmed by 2 bases and J by 3 bases, 4 bases remained unmatched. CDR3 length equals 16 residues. The data stem from a study of blood T cell repertoires in COVID-19. Study context: Samples representing acute and convalescent COVID-19 were sourced from the United States, Italy and Spain.

Only in-frame clones appear in the TCRdb table, and some are missing; sequencing was by immunoSEQ multiplex PCR. Counted here are some 270,000 clones, approximately 92% occurring once; the ten biggest clones make up 4.6%. The sequenced material came from peripheral blood. The sequence was collected from a woman aged 40 to 49 who had recovered from COVID-19. V usage is TRBV3-1 (or the pseudogene TRBV3-2) and J usage is TRBJ2-1; 10 nucleotides agree with TRBD2. This chain's CDR3 is CASSQSGGGLYNEQFF. In DNA form, the CDR3 reads TGTGCCAGCAGCCAAAGCGGGGGGGGACTCTACAATGAGCAGTTCTTC.